The rows below give T cell receptor beta chains drawn from one sample of a study of STAT5B mutations in CD4+ large granular lymphocyte leukemia. This table comes from immunoSEQ multiplex PCR, and its TCRdb copy is limited to in-frame clones, with some not included. The table records approximately 52,000 clones, approximately 70% of them present only once. Sequenced input: CD4+ T cells from blood buffy coats. The receptors come from a human donor in good health. Each CDR3 is given with its conserved first and last residue. D genes are given only for firm matches. Not every row has a clone size; where given, it reads once, few, many or a size class.

CDR3nt: TGTGCCAGCAGCGTATACGGGGGGAAGGAGACCCAGTACTTC; CDR3aa: CASSVYGGKETQYF; j_gene: TRBJ2-5; d_gene: TRBD2; v_gene: TRBV9; abundance: NA
CDR3nt: TGTGCCTGGAGTTCATACCGGGACGCTGCAACTAATGAAAAACTGTTTTTT; CDR3aa: CAWSSYRDAATNEKLFF; j_gene: TRBJ1-4; d_gene: NA; v_gene: TRBV30; abundance: NA
CDR3nt: TGTGCCATCAGTGATGGGGGCAGACCCTCCACAGATACGCAGTATTTT; CDR3aa: CAISDGGRPSTDTQYF; j_gene: TRBJ2-3; d_gene: NA; v_gene: TRBV10-3; abundance: NA
CDR3nt: TGTGCCAGCAGCCGGGAAAATCAGGGCAACACTGAAGCTTTCTTT; CDR3aa: CASSRENQGNTEAFF; j_gene: TRBJ1-1; d_gene: NA; v_gene: TRBV6-5; abundance: NA
CDR3nt: TGTGCCAGCAGTGCCCAAGGACTAGCGGGGAACAATGAGCAGTTCTTC; CDR3aa: CASSAQGLAGNNEQFF; j_gene: TRBJ2-1; d_gene: TRBD2; v_gene: TRBV6-1; abundance: NA
CDR3nt: TGTGCCTGGAGTGGCCTCGGCTCGATATACTTC; CDR3aa: CAWSGLGSIYF; j_gene: TRBJ2-4; d_gene: NA; v_gene: TRBV30; abundance: NA
CDR3nt: TGTGCCAGCAGCGCTCAGGGGGGGGCCTATAGCACAGATACGCAGTATTTT; CDR3aa: CASSAQGGAYSTDTQYF; j_gene: TRBJ2-3; d_gene: NA; v_gene: TRBV9; abundance: once
CDR3nt: TGTGCCAGTACAAGGGCTGATAATTCACCCCTCCACTTT; CDR3aa: CASTRADNSPLHF; j_gene: TRBJ1-6; d_gene: NA; v_gene: TRBV19; abundance: few
CDR3nt: TGTGCCAGCAGTTCAAATTTCCGGGAAGGGACCTACAATGAGCAGTTCTTC; CDR3aa: CASSSNFREGTYNEQFF; j_gene: TRBJ2-1; d_gene: NA; v_gene: TRBV28; abundance: NA
CDR3nt: TGTGCCAGCAGCTCCCGGTACGGGGGAAGCTCCTACAATGAGCAGTTCTTC; CDR3aa: CASSSRYGGSSYNEQFF; j_gene: TRBJ2-1; d_gene: NA; v_gene: TRBV7-9; abundance: NA
CDR3nt: TGTGCCAGTAGCAATACAAAAGGGACAGGGGGGAATCAGCCCCAGCATTTT; CDR3aa: CASSNTKGTGGNQPQHF; j_gene: TRBJ1-5; d_gene: TRBD1; v_gene: TRBV19; abundance: NA
CDR3nt: TGTGCCAGCAGGATAGCGGGGGGGTACACAGATACGCAGTATTTT; CDR3aa: CASRIAGGYTDTQYF; j_gene: TRBJ2-3; d_gene: TRBD2; v_gene: TRBV7-9; abundance: NA
CDR3nt: TGTGCCAGTAGAGAACAGGGGGTCGGTGGCTACACCTTC; CDR3aa: CASREQGVGGYTF; j_gene: TRBJ1-2; d_gene: TRBD1; v_gene: TRBV19; abundance: NA
CDR3nt: TGTGCCAGCAGCTTAGGGGGGGGAGGGACGGATAATTCACCCCTCCACTTT; CDR3aa: CASSLGGGGTDNSPLHF; j_gene: TRBJ1-6; d_gene: NA; v_gene: TRBV7-9; abundance: NA
CDR3nt: TGTGCCAGCAGCCAAGTGGCCGAGGGCGAGACCCAGTACTTC; CDR3aa: CASSQVAEGETQYF; j_gene: TRBJ2-5; d_gene: NA; v_gene: TRBV14; abundance: NA